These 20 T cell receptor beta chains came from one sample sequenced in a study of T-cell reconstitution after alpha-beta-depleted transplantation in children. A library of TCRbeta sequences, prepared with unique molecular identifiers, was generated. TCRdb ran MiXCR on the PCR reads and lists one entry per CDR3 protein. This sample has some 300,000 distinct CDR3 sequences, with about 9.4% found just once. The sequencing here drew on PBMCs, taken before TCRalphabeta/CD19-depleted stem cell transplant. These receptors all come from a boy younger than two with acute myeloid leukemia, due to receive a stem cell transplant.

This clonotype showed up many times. The CDR3 nucleotides are TGTGCCACCAGTGACGGCAGAAATACGCAGTATTTT. This sequence encodes CATSDGRNTQYF. This chain links TRBV24-1 with TRBJ2-3; D ambiguous. CDR1 is KGHDR and CDR2 is SFDVKD in the germline V gene. Trimming cost V 4 bases and J 7 bases, with 8 bases left between them. This CDR3 is 12 amino acids long.

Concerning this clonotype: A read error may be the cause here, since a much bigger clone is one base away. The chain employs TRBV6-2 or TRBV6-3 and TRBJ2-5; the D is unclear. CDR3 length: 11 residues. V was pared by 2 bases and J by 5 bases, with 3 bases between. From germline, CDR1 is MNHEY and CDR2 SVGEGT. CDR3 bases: TGTGCCAGCAGTTACAAGGAGACCCAGTACTTC. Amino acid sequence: CASSYKETQYF.

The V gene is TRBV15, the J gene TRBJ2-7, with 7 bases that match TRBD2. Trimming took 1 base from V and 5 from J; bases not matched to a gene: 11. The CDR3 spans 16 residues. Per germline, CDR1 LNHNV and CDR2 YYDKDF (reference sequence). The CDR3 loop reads CATSRASGGSGDEQYF. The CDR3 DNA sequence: TGTGCCACCAGCAGAGCCTCGGGCGGGAGTGGAGACGAGCAGTACTTC. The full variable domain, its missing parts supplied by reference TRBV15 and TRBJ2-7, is DAMVIQNPRYQVTQFGKPVTLSCSQTLNHNVMYWYQQKSSQAPKLLFHYYDKDFNNEADTPDNFQSRRPNTSFCFLDIRSPGLGDTAMYLCATSRASGGSGDEQYFGPGTRLTVT.

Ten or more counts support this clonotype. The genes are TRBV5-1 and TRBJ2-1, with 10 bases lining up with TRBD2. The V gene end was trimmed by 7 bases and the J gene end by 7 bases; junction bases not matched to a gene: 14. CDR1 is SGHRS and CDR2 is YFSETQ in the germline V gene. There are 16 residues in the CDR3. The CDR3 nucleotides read TGCGCCAGCGTCAGCGGGGGGGCCCGTGCGTGGAATGAGCAGTTCTTC. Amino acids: CASVSGGARAWNEQFF.

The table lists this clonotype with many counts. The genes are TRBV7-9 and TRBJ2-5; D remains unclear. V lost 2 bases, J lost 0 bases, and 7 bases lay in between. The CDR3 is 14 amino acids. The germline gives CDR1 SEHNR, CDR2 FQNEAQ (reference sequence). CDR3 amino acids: CASSLSRNQETQYF. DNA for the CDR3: TGTGCCAGCAGCTTAAGCCGGAACCAAGAGACCCAGTACTTC.

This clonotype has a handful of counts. The CDR3 loop reads CASNSVRAPEETQYF. In DNA, the CDR3 is TGTGCCAGCAACTCCGTCCGGGCCCCGGAAGAGACCCAGTACTTC. The chain has TRBV5-5 and TRBJ2-5; unclear D gene. The CDR3 spans 15 residues. V lost 6 bases and J lost 3, with 18 bases in between. Germline CDR1 SGHKS, CDR2 YYEKEE (reference sequence).

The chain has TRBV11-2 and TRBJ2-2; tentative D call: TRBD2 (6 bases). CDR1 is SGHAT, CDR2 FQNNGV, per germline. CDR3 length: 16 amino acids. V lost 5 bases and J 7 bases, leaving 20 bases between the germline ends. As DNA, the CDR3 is TGTGCCAGCAGCCGGGACTTAACCGACTTTGGCGGGGAGCTGTTTTTT. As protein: CASSRDLTDFGGELFF.

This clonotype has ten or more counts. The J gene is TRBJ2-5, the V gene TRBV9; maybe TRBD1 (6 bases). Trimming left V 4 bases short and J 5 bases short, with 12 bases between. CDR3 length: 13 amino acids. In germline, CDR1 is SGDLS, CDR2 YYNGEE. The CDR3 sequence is CASSPGQTETQYF. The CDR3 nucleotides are TGTGCCAGCAGCCCTGGACAGACGGAGACCCAGTACTTC.

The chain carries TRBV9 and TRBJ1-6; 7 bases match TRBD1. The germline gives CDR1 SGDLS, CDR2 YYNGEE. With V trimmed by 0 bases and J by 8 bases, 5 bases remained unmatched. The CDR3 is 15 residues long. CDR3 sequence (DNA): TGTGCCAGCAGCGTAGAGGGACAGACCTATTCACCCCTCCACTTT. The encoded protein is CASSVEGQTYSPLHF.

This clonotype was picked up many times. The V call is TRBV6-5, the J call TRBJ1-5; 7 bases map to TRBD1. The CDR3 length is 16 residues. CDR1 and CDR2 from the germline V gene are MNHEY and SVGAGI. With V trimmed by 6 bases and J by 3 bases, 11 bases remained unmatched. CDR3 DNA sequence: TGTGCCAGCAGGCCGGAACGACAGGGTTACAATCAGCCCCAGCATTTT. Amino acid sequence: CASRPERQGYNQPQHF.

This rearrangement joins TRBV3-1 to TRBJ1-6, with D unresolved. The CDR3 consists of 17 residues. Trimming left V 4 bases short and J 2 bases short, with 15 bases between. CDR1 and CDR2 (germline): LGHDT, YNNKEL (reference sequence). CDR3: CASSPLGSGTYNSPLHF. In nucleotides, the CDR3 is TGTGCCAGCAGCCCCCTGGGGTCGGGAACCTATAATTCACCCCTCCACTTT.

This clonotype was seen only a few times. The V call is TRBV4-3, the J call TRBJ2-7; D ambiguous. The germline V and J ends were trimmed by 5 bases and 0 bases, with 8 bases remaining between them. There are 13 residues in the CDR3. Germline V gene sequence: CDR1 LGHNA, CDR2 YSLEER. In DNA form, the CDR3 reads TGCGCCAGCAGCGCATATCACTCCTACGAGCAGTACTTC. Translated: CASSAYHSYEQYF.

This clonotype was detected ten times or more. CDR3: CASTPVTGSDYEQYF. The CDR3 coding sequence is TGTGCCAGCACCCCGGTGACAGGGAGCGACTACGAGCAGTACTTC. V gene TRBV28 combines with J gene TRBJ2-7; 7 bases are shared with TRBD1. Germline CDR1 and CDR2: MDHEN and SYDVKM. Germline trimming cut 7 bases from V and 3 bases from J; bases unmatched to any gene: 12. The length of the CDR3 is 15 residues.

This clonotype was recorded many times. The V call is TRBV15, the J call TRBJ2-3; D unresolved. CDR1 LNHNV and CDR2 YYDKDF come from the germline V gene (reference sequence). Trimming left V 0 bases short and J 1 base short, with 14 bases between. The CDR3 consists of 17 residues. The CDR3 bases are TGTGCCACCAGCAGAGAGGGTCAGGAGTCCGGCACAGATACGCAGTATTTT. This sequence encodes CATSREGQESGTDTQYF. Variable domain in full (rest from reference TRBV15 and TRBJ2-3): DAMVIQNPRYQVTQFGKPVTLSCSQTLNHNVMYWYQQKSSQAPKLLFHYYDKDFNNEADTPDNFQSRRPNTSFCFLDIRSPGLGDTAMYLCATSREGQESGTDTQYFGPGTRLTVL.

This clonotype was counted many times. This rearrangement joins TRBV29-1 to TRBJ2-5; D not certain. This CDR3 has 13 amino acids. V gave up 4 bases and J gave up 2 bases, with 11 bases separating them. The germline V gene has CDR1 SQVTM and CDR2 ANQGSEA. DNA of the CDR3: TGCAGCGTTGTTACCAGAGTGCAAGAGACCCAGTACTTC. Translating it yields CSVVTRVQETQYF.

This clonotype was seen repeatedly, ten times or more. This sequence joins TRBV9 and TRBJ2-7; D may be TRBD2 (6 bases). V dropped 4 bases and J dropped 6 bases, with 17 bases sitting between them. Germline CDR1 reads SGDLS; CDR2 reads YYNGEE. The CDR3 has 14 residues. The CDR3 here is CASSPPGTAREQYF. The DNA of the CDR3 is TGTGCCAGCAGCCCACCCGGGACTGCTCGCGAGCAGTACTTC.

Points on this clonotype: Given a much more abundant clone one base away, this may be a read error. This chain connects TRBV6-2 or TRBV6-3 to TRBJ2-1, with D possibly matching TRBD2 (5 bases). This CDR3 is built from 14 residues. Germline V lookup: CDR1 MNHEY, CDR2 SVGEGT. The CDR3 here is CASSFPPGYNEQLF. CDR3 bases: TGTGCCAGCAGCTTCCCTCCGGGATACAATGAGCAGCTCTTC.

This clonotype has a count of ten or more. CDR3 sequence reads: CASSFGPTHEQFF. For the CDR3, the DNA is TGTGCCAGCAGCTTTGGGCCGACCCATGAGCAGTTCTTC. The chain couples TRBV7-3 to TRBJ2-1; no clear D. V lost 3 bases and J lost 8, with 11 bases in between. Germline V CDR1 and CDR2: SGHTA, FQGTGA. The CDR3 extends over 13 amino acids.

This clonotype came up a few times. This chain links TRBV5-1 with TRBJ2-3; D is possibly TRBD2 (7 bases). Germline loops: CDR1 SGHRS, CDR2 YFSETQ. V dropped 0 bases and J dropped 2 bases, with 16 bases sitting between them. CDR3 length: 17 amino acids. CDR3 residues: CASSLATGRVITDTQYF. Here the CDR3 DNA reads TGCGCCAGCAGCTTGGCAACAGGGAGGGTCATCACAGATACGCAGTATTTT.

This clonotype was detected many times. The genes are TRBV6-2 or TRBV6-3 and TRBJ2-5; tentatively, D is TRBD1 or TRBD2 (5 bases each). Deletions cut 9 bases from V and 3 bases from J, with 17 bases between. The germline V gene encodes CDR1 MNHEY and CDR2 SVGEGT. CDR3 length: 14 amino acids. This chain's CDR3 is CASFAGTPKETQYF. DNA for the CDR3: TGTGCCAGTTTTGCCGGGACGCCCAAAGAGACCCAGTACTTC.